The sequence of this T cell receptor (beta chain) was determined in a study of cytomegalovirus exposure and HLA in healthy donors. Generated by immunoSEQ multiplex PCR, the TCRdb table keeps only in-frame clones and is missing some. The table lists 150,000 or so clones, roughly 89% of them singletons. This clone occurred once. V was cut by 3 bases and J by 0 bases, with 21 bases left in between. Germline V gives CDR1 KGHSH, CDR2 LQKENI. The CDR3 is made up of 18 amino acids. This receptor was taken from a woman younger than 45 in good health and CMV-seronegative. Specimen: PBMCs. The chain carries TRBV18 and TRBJ2-7; possible D gene TRBD2, 5 bases. The CDR3 sequence is CASSPIPPRVKSSYEQYF. In nucleotides, the CDR3 is TGTGCCAGCTCACCCATCCCGCCGCGGGTGAAGAGCTCCTACGAGCAGTACTTC.